This T cell receptor beta chain was documented in a study of low-dose radiotherapy and immunotherapy resistance in tumors. Looking at the study overall: Nivolumab was given to patients as a 240 mg flat dose every two weeks, and ipilimumab at 1 mg/kg every six weeks. Both were delivered intravenously. For four cycles from cycle 1 day 1, patients took 300 mg oral aspirin daily.

Covering alpha and beta chains, TRAV- and TRBV-specific primers were used for the first-strand cDNA. A roughly 19-cycle PCR with a constant-region primer and V-primer adapter amplified TCRs. TCRdb processed the reads anew with MiXCR; each CDR3 protein has one entry. The data show approximately 90,000 distinct CDR3 sequences, 9% to 9.5% seen once. Time point given: before trial treatment. Treatment combined nivolumab, ipilimumab, aspirin, low-dose cyclophosphamide and low-dose radiotherapy in a dose-escalation trial. Inclusion covered patients whose advanced solid tumors lacked tumor-infiltrating lymphocytes. V gave up 4 bases and J gave up 6 bases; unmatched junction bases: 4. CDR1 ENHRY and CDR2 SYGVKD come from the germline V gene. The CDR3 consists of 14 residues. This clonotype was counted many times.

The source material was PBMCs, sampled before treatment. The genes are TRBV10-3 and TRBJ2-7, with 12 nucleotides matching TRBD1. This receptor was obtained from a male donor with prostate cancer. The CDR3 DNA follows: TGTGCCATCAGTGGGGGACAGGGGGCACTCGAGCAGTACTTC. The encoded protein is CAISGGQGALEQYF.